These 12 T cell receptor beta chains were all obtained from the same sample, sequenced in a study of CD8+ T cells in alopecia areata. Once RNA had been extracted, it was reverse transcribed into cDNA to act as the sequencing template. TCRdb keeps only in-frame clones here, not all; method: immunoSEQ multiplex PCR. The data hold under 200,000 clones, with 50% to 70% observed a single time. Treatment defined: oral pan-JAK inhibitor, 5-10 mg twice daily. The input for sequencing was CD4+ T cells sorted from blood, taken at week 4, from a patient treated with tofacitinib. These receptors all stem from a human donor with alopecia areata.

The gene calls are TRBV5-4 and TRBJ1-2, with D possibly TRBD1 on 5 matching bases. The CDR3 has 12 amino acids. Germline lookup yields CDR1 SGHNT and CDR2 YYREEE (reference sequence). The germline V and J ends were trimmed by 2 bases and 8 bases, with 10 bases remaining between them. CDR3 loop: CASSFGALGYTF. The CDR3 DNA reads TGTGCCAGCAGCTTTGGGGCGCTGGGCTACACCTTC. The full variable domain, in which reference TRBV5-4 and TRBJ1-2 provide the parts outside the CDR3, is ETGVTQSPTHLIKTRGQQVTLRCSSQSGHNTVSWYQQALGQGPQFIFQYYREEENGRGNFPPRFSGLQFPNYSSELNVNALELDDSALYLCASSFGALGYTFGSGTRLTVV.

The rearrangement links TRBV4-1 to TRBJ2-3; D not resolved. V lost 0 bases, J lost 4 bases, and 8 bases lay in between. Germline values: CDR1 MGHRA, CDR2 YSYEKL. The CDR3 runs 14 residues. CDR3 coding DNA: TGCGCCAGCAGCCAAGAATTTGATTCAGATACGCAGTATTTT. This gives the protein CASSQEFDSDTQYF.

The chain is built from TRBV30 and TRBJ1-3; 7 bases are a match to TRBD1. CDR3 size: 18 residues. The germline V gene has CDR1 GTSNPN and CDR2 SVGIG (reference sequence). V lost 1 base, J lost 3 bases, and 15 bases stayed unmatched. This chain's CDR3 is CAWSGANRQGEHGNTIYF. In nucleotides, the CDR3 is TGTGCCTGGAGTGGCGCTAATAGACAGGGCGAACATGGAAACACCATATATTTT.

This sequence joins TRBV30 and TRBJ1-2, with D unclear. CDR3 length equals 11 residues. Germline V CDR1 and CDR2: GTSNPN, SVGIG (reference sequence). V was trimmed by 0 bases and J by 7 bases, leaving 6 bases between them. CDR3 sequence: CAWSVRVGYTF. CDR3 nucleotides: TGTGCCTGGAGTGTACGAGTTGGCTACACCTTC.

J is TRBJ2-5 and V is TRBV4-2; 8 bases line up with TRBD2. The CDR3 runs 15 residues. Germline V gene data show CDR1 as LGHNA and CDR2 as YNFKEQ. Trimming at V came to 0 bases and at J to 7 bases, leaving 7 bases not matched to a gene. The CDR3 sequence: CASSQDELAVGTQYF. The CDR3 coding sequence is TGTGCCAGCAGCCAAGATGAACTAGCGGTTGGGACCCAGTACTTC.

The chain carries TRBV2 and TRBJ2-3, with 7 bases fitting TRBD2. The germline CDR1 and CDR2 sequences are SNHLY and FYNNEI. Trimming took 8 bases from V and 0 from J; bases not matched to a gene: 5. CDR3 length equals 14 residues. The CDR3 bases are TGTGCCAGCGGGAGGGCGGGAAGCACAGATACGCAGTATTTT. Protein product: CASGRAGSTDTQYF.

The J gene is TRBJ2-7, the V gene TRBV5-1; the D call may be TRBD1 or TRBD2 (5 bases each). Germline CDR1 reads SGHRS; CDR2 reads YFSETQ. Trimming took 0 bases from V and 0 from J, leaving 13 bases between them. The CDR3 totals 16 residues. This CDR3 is CASSLAWGSSSYEQYF. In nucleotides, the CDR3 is TGCGCCAGCAGCTTGGCTTGGGGGTCCAGCTCCTACGAGCAGTACTTC.

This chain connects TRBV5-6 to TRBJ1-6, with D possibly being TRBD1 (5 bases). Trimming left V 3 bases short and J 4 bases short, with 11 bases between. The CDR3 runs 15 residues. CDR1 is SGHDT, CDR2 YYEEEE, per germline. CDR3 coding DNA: TGTGCCAGCAGCTCTGGGGACTTTTATAATTCACCCCTCCACTTT. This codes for CASSSGDFYNSPLHF.

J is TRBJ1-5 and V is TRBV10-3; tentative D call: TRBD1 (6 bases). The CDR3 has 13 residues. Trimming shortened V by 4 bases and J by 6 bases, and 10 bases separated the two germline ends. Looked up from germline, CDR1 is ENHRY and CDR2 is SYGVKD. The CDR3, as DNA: TGTGCCATCAGTGGACAGGTTGGTCAGCCCCAGCATTTT. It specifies CAISGQVGQPQHF.

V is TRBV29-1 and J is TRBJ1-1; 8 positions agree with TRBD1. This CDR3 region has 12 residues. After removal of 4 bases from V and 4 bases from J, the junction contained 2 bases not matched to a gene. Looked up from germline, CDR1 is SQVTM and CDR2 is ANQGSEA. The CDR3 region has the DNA TGCAGCGTTGTAACAGGGGGCACTGAAGCTTTCTTT. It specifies CSVVTGGTEAFF.

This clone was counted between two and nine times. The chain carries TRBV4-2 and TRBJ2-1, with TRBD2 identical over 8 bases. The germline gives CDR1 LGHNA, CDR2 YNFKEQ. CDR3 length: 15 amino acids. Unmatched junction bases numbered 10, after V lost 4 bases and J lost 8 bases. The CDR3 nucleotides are TGTGCCAGCAGCCCCGGGACTAGTGAGGTCGATGAGCAGTTCTTC. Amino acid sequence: CASSPGTSEVDEQFF.

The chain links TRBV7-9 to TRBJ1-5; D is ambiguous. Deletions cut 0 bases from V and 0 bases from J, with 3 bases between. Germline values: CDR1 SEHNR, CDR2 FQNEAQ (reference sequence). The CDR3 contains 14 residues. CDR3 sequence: CASSLAGSNQPQHF. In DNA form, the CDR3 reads TGTGCCAGCAGCTTAGCGGGTAGCAATCAGCCCCAGCATTTT.